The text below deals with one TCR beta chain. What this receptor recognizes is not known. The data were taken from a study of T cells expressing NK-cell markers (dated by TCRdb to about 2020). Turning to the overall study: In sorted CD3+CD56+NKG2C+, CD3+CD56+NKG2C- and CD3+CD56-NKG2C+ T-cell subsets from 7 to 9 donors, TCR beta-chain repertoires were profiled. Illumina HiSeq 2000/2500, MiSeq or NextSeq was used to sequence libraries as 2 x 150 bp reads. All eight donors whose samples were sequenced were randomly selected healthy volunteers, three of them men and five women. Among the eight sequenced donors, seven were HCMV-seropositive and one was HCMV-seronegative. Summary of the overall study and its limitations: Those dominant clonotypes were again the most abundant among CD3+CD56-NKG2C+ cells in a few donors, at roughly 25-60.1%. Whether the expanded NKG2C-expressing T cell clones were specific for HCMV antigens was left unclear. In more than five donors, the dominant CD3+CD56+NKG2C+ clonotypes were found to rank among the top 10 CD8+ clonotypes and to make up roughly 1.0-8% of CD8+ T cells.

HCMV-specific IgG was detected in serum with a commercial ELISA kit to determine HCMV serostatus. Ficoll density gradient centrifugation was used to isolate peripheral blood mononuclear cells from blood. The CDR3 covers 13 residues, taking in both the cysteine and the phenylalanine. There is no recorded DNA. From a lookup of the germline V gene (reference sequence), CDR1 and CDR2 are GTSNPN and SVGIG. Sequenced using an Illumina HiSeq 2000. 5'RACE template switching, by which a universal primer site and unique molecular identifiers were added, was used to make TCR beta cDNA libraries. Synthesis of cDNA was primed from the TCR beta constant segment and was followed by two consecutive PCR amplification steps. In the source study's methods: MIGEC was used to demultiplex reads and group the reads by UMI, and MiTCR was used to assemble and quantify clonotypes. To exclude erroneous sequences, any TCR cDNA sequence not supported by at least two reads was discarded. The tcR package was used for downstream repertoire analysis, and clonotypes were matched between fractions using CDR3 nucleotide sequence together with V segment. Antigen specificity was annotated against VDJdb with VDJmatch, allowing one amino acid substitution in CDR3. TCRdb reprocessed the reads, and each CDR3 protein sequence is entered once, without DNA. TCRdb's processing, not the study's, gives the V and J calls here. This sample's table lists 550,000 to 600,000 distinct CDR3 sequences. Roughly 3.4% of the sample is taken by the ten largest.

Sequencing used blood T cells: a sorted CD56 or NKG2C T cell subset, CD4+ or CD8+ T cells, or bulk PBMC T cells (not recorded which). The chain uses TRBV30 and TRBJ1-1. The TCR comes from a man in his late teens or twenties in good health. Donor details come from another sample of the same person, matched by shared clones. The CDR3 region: CAWSTSVNTEAFF.